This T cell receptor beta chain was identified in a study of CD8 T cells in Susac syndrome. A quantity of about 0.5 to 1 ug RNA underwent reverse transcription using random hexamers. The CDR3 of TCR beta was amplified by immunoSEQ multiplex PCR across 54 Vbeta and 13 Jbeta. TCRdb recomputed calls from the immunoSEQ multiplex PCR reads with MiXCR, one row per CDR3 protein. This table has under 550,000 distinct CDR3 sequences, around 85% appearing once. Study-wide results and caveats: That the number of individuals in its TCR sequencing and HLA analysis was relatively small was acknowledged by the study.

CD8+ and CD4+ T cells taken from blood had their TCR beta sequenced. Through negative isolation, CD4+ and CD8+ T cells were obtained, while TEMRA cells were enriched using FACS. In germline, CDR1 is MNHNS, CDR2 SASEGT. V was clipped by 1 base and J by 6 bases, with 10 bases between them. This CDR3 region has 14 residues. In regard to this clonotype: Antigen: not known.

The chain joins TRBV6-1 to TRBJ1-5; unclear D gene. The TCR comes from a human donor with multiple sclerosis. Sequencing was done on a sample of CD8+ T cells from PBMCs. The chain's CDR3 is CASSEDVVGQPQHF. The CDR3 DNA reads TGTGCCAGCAGTGAAGATGTTGTGGGTCAGCCCCAGCATTTT.